Shown below are 5 T cell receptor beta chains from a single sample sequenced in a study of blood T cell repertoires in COVID-19 (dated by TCRdb to the early 2020s). Libraries were constructed by the immunoSEQ multiplex PCR assay. The table comes from immuneACCESS by way of TCRdb, which keeps in-frame sequences with V and J called. Part of the clones is missing from these tables; in studies checked, under half for an unresolved V gene and the rest for unknown reasons. The sample table contains a few hundred thousand clones; only one count was recorded for roughly nine tenths of them. Together, the top ten hold 3% to 4.5% of the sample. Sequencing was done on a sample of peripheral blood. These receptors originate from a woman aged 60-70 years with COVID-19, enrolled during active disease.

V usage is TRBV5-4 and J usage is TRBJ1-1; D remains unclear. In germline, CDR1 is SGHNT, CDR2 YYREEE (reference sequence). The V end was cut by 0 bases, the J end by 8 bases, with 8 bases between. This CDR3 is 12 amino acids long. This CDR3 is CASSLDRLEAFF. DNA of the CDR3: TGTGCCAGCAGCTTGGACAGACTAGAAGCTTTCTTT.

This chain links TRBV7-2 with TRBJ2-1; a weak D match, TRBD2 (6 bases). Trimming left V 4 bases short and J 3 bases short, with 16 bases between. Germline V gene lookup returns CDR1 SGHTA and CDR2 FQGNSA. This CDR3 spans 16 amino acids. This chain's CDR3 is CASSSWAGPNYNEQFF. The DNA for the CDR3 is TGTGCCAGCAGCTCTTGGGCGGGGCCAAACTACAATGAGCAGTTCTTC.

The V gene is TRBV2, the J gene TRBJ2-5; 7 bases line up with TRBD1. Unmatched junction bases numbered 12, after V lost 7 bases and J lost 4 bases. The CDR3 has 15 residues. The germline V gene has CDR1 SNHLY and CDR2 FYNNEI. The CDR3 is CASTELRDSRETQYF. The CDR3 coding sequence is TGTGCCAGCACGGAACTCCGGGACAGTCGAGAGACCCAGTACTTC.

This clone showed up just once. This chain links TRBV10-3 with TRBJ1-2, with 7 positions matching TRBD1. In germline, CDR1 is ENHRY, CDR2 SYGVKD. Trimming at V came to 2 bases and at J to 4 bases, leaving 7 bases not matched to a gene. The CDR3 spans 15 residues. For the CDR3, the DNA is TGTGCCATCAGTGAGGCGACAGGGACACCCTATGGCTACACCTTC. This encodes CAISEATGTPYGYTF.

V usage is TRBV2 and J usage is TRBJ2-5, with 7 bases identical to TRBD2. The CDR3 is 13 amino acids. V was pared by 6 bases and J by 3 bases, with 4 bases of the junction left unmatched. CDR1 SNHLY and CDR2 FYNNEI come from the germline V gene. As DNA, the CDR3 is TGTGCCAGCAGCCGGGGACTAAAAGAGACCCAGTACTTC. Translating it yields CASSRGLKETQYF.